A selection of T cell receptor beta chains follows, all from one sample in a study of PD-L1 blockade in urothelial cancer. Generated by immunoSEQ multiplex PCR, the TCRdb table keeps only in-frame clones and is missing some. The top ten clones hold 10% of a sample with about 50,000 clones, about 90% of them seen once. Sequences were derived from PBMCs, sampled around atezolizumab (anti-PD-L1) treatment. The receptors here all came from a man between 60 and 75 years old with urothelial cancer. Each CDR3 is given without its conserved first and last residue.

>TRBJ2-5|TRBV5-4
ASSRRSGGGPQETQY
>TRBJ2-3|TRBV5-1
ASSLAGSTDTQY
>TRBJ2-7|TRBV6-5
ASSTGQGSHYEQY
>TRBJ1-1|TRBV10-2
ASSSRYRGQLNTEAF
>TRBJ2-7|TRBV30
AWSVLSEQY
>TRBJ1-1|TRBV6-1
ASSGFTGATEAF
>TRBJ1-6|TRBV27
ASSPPSRTRSSYNSPLH
>TRBJ2-5|TRBV7-8
ASSSWGGLETQY
>TRBJ2-7|TRBV6-1
ASNLDRVSYEQY
>TRBJ1-1|TRBV5-1
ASSITSNTEAF
>TRBJ2-3|TRBV2
ASKGQGASTDTQY
>TRBJ2-1|TRBV5-6
ASSLAGLSGEGNEQF
>TRBJ1-2|TRBV4-1
ASSRGQGRARDPGYT
>TRBJ2-2|TRBV5-1
ASSFAGGINTGELF
>TRBJ1-1|TRBV6-1
ASSERQGTEAF
>TRBJ2-3|TRBV5-1
ASSLTGGGGDTQY
>TRBJ1-5|TRBV2
ASRQEQGSNQPQH
>TRBJ1-6|TRBV7-3
ASSPTGGRSPLH
>TRBJ1-1|TRBV5-6
ASSGAGGKNTEAF
>TRBJ2-2|TRBV7-3
ASSFLGANTGELF
>TRBJ2-2|TRBV27
ASSLSTVPGELF
>TRBJ1-1|TRBV15
ATSRVRGQLAEAF
>TRBJ2-7|TRBV9
ASSGEDRGRYEQY
>TRBJ2-5|TRBV27
ASSRYRTEETQY
>TRBJ1-1|TRBV28
ASTLAYDTDYGTEAF
>TRBJ2-5|TRBV11-2
ASSLSRIQETQY
>TRBJ2-7|TRBV18
ASSELPGQGGEQY
>TRBJ1-1|TRBV5-8
ASSAGAGGLNTEAF
>TRBJ1-2|TRBV6-5
ASRGRGALYGYT
>TRBJ1-1|TRBV4-1
ASSQDLFVNTEAF
>TRBJ2-3|TRBV5-8
ASTVTDTQY
>TRBJ1-4|TRBV7-8
ASSPTGTGGYEKLF
>TRBJ1-1|TRBV7-9
ASSRTGNTEAF
>TRBJ1-1|TRBV7-2
ASSEQGAYTEAF
>TRBJ2-1|TRBV11-2
ASSLGLAGRSYNEQF
>TRBJ1-4|TRBV18
ASSPAGEKLF
>TRBJ2-1|TRBV30
ASGGLAGGYNEQF
>TRBJ1-5|TRBV19
ASSIRDSNQPQH
>TRBJ2-3|TRBV6-5
ASSYSGGQVDTQY
>TRBJ2-5|TRBV6-6
ASSYGDRGLETQY
>TRBJ1-5|TRBV1
TSSQDQGRDQPQH
>TRBJ2-1|TRBV29-1
SVEDGIRGFSNEQF
>TRBJ2-2|TRBV5-4
ASNPRGNTGELF
>TRBJ2-1|TRBV11-1
ASSLVDRGGEQF
>TRBJ2-7|TRBV11-2
ASSARQGSSYEQY
>TRBJ1-6|TRBV28
ASQHRERH
>TRBJ2-5|TRBV30
AWSTGPETQY